Listed below are T cell receptor beta chains from one sample, sequenced in a study of T-cell reconstitution after alpha-beta-depleted transplantation in children. TCRdb processed the PCR reads anew with MiXCR; each CDR3 protein has one entry. This sample carries around 530,000 distinct CDR3 sequences, approximately 29% of them seen once, and the ten largest clones take roughly 2.5%. The material sequenced was PBMCs from the stem cell graft donor, taken from the stem cell graft. The receptors were sampled from a human donor who donated a stem cell graft to a child with aplastic anemia. Both conserved end residues are part of each CDR3. The D gene is left open where the match is weak. A row's size may be missing; if present it is once, few, many or a size class.

d_gene | abundance | j_gene | v_gene | CDR3nt | CDR3aa
TRBD1 | few | TRBJ2-7 | TRBV28 | TGTGCCAGCAGTTTATTTAGGACAGGGACCTCCTACGAGCAGTACTTC | CASSLFRTGTSYEQYF
TRBD2 | medium-sized | TRBJ2-1 | TRBV29-1 | TGCAGCGCCGGAGGGACTAGCGGGAGGGCCGATGAGCAGTTCTTC | CSAGGTSGRADEQFF
TRBD2 | few | TRBJ2-1 | TRBV4-3 | TGCGCCAGCAGCCAGACCTCCGGTTTGATAGCGGGAGGGCGAAATGAGCAGTTCTTC | CASSQTSGLIAGGRNEQFF
NA | NA | TRBJ2-1 | TRBV20-1 | TGCAGTGCTAGCGGTCAGAAACCCAATATATACAATGAGCAGTTCTTC | CSASGQKPNIYNEQFF
NA | once | TRBJ2-3 | TRBV30 | TGTGCCTGGTGCCAAAATAAGGCAGATACGCAGTATTTT | CAWCQNKADTQYF
NA | few | TRBJ2-3 | TRBV20-1 | TGCAGTGCTAGAGATGCGGTAGCGGGCACAGATACGCAGTATTTT | CSARDAVAGTDTQYF
NA | few | TRBJ1-1 | TRBV20-1 | TGCAGTGCGCGGCAATCGCACCATAACACTGAAGCTTTCTTT | CSARQSHHNTEAFF
TRBD2 | NA | TRBJ2-1 | TRBV5-1 | TGCGCCAGCAGCTTTAGCGGGTCTAGGACTGAGCAGTTCTTC | CASSFSGSRTEQFF
TRBD1 | NA | TRBJ1-5 | TRBV6-1 | TGTGCCAGCAGTCCTATGACAGGGTTTCAGCCCCAGCATTTT | CASSPMTGFQPQHF
NA | few | TRBJ2-2 | TRBV7-2 | TGTGCCAGCAGCTTTACCGGGACAAACACCGGGGAGCTGTTTTTT | CASSFTGTNTGELFF
TRBD2 | NA | TRBJ2-7 | TRBV12-3/TRBV12-4 | TGTGCCAGCAGATATAGCGGGCCGCCCTACGAGCAGTACTTC | CASRYSGPPYEQYF
NA | NA | TRBJ2-3 | TRBV7-8 | TGTGCCAGCAGCTTCAAAGGAGATACGCAGTATTTT | CASSFKGDTQYF
TRBD1 | NA | TRBJ2-3 | TRBV10-3 | TGTGCCATCAGTGACCCGGACAGGGGGGGTGGGGATACGCAGTATTTT | CAISDPDRGGGDTQYF
NA | few | TRBJ2-7 | TRBV20-1 | TGCAGTGCTGGGACGACAGAAACCTACGAGCAGTACTTC | CSAGTTETYEQYF
TRBD2 | NA | TRBJ2-3 | TRBV15 | TGTGCCACCAGCAGTCCATCAACGGGGGGAGTCACAGATACGCAGTATTTT | CATSSPSTGGVTDTQYF
TRBD1 | few | TRBJ2-5 | TRBV5-1 | TGCGCCAGCTCCCTGGGACAGGGAATTGCAGAGACCCAGTACTTC | CASSLGQGIAETQYF
TRBD2 | few | TRBJ2-3 | TRBV20-1 | TGCAGTGCTAGAGATAAGGCTCTAGCGGGAGGGGGTACAGATACGCAGTATTTT | CSARDKALAGGGTDTQYF
NA | NA | TRBJ2-4 | TRBV12-3/TRBV12-4 | TGTGCCAGCAGTTTTTCCAACATTCAGTACTTC | CASSFSNIQYF
NA | NA | TRBJ2-1 | TRBV12-3/TRBV12-4 | TGTGCCAGCAGCAACCTAGAGAATGAGCAGTTCTTC | CASSNLENEQFF
TRBD2 | NA | TRBJ2-1 | TRBV7-2 | TGTGCCAGCAAACCAAGGGGGACTAGCGGGAACAATGAGCAGTTCTTC | CASKPRGTSGNNEQFF
NA | NA | TRBJ1-6 | TRBV7-2 | TGTGCCAGCAGCTTAAAGCATACAGCTTCACCCCTCCACTTT | CASSLKHTASPLHF
NA | NA | TRBJ2-2 | TRBV9 | TGTGCCAGCAAGGTCCAGGGAGATTTAACCGGGGAGCTGTTTTTT | CASKVQGDLTGELFF
NA | NA | TRBJ2-5 | TRBV19 | TGTGCCAGTAGGGATCAGGGACTTTTCCAAGAGACCCAGTACTTC | CASRDQGLFQETQYF
NA | many | TRBJ1-2 | TRBV5-1 | TGTGCCAGCAGTTCGGACTATGGCTACACCTTC | CASSSDYGYTF
NA | NA | TRBJ1-1 | TRBV7-9 | TGTGCCAGCAGGATAGGGGGGATGAGCACTGAAGCTTTCTTT | CASRIGGMSTEAFF
NA | NA | TRBJ2-2 | TRBV30 | TGTGCCTGGAGTGGCGGAGCAAACACCGGGGAGCTGTTTTTT | CAWSGGANTGELFF
NA | few | TRBJ2-1 | TRBV6-5 | TGTGCCAGCAGTTACTCCACTGATTTTGATGAGCAGTTCTTC | CASSYSTDFDEQFF
NA | NA | TRBJ1-2 | TRBV25-1 | TGTGCCAGCACAGCCGGGTATGGGTATGGCTACACCTTC | CASTAGYGYGYTF
TRBD1 | few | TRBJ1-1 | TRBV18 | TGTGCCAGCTCTCCCAGGACAGGACTCACTGAAGCTTTCTTT | CASSPRTGLTEAFF
NA | NA | TRBJ2-7 | TRBV7-2 | TGTGCCAGCAGCTTCAATTTAGATACCTACGAGCAGTACTTC | CASSFNLDTYEQYF
TRBD1 | NA | TRBJ1-5 | TRBV7-2 | TGTGCCAGCAGCGAGGGACCGGGACAGCTCAATCAGCCCCAGCATTTT | CASSEGPGQLNQPQHF
NA | few | TRBJ2-1 | TRBV9 | TGTGCCAGCAGCGTAGCTCGGGGTCTTGGAAATGAGCAGTTCTTC | CASSVARGLGNEQFF
NA | NA | TRBJ2-3 | TRBV5-1 | TGCGCCAGCAGCTTGGCTCTGGGGAACACAGATACGCAGTATTTT | CASSLALGNTDTQYF
NA | NA | TRBJ1-1 | TRBV18 | TGTGCCAGCTCACCAGGGCTCGCCGGAGGCACTGAAGCTTTCTTT | CASSPGLAGGTEAFF
NA | few | TRBJ2-5 | TRBV29-1 | TGCAGCGTCGCCCCGAGGGACCAAGAGACCCAGTACTTC | CSVAPRDQETQYF
TRBD1 | many | TRBJ1-1 | TRBV12-3/TRBV12-4 | TGTGCCAGCAGGTTAGGACAGGGTGGGACTGAAGCTTTCTTT | CASRLGQGGTEAFF
NA | few | TRBJ1-2 | TRBV29-1 | TGCAGCGTTGTGCCTACGAGCTCGTCTTATGGCTACACCTTC | CSVVPTSSSYGYTF